The sequence of this T cell receptor beta chain was determined in a study of T cells in pancreatic ductal adenocarcinoma. General observations from the study: Unique clonotypes were roughly 8-fold more numerous in blood than in tumor. Enrichment of CD45RO+ effector over naive T cells in tumors may bias clonality. This surgical cohort overrepresents the minority presenting with early-stage disease.

No neoadjuvant therapy was given to the selected pancreatic ductal adenocarcinoma patients before their surgery. With respect to this clone: Its antigen is not known.

The germline V gene encodes CDR1 MNHEY and CDR2 SVGAGI. The CDR3 spans 14 residues. V shed 5 bases and J 1 base; nucleotides not matched to a gene: 2. The data were produced by immunoSEQ multiplex PCR, yet TCRdb's version contains in-frame clones alone and is incomplete. The table lists around 94,000 clones, about 95% of them singletons. The TCR originated in a human donor with pancreatic ductal adenocarcinoma. The chain has TRBV6-5 and TRBJ2-1; 7 nucleotides line up with TRBD1. The sequencing input was PBMCs. The CDR3 protein is CASSLTGSYNEQFF. CDR3 nucleotide sequence: TGTGCCAGCAGTCTGACAGGGTCCTACAATGAGCAGTTCTTC.